Below, 6 T cell receptor beta chains from the same sample are listed, as sequenced in a study of human T cells and chemical hapten exposure. The time point: patch test 2, 6 weeks after DPC sensitization. The treatment: therapeutic diphenylcyclopropenone sensitization with weekly scalp DPC. MiXCR, run by TCRdb on the RACE reads, gives a single entry per CDR3 protein. The sample includes approximately 350,000 distinct CDR3 sequences, about 6% of them seen just once. Sequencing was performed on whole blood, taken in connection with sensitization to the hapten diphenylcyclopropenone (DPC). These receptors were taken from a young woman with alopecia areata. Some clones in this sample may be carry-over from other donors' samples.

This clonotype was observed a handful of times. The chain recombines TRBV15 with TRBJ2-7; TRBD2 might be the D (6 bases). In germline, CDR1 is LNHNV, CDR2 YYDKDF (reference sequence). The V end lost 5 bases, the J end lost 2 bases, and 19 bases lay between the germline ends. The CDR3 runs 16 residues. The CDR3, as DNA: TGTGCCACCAGCGGTAGCGGACCGTCCCGCGCCTACGAGCAGTACTTC. Its translation: CATSGSGPSRAYEQYF. The variable domain in full, completed from reference TRBV15 and TRBJ2-7, reads DAMVIQNPRYQVTQFGKPVTLSCSQTLNHNVMYWYQQKSSQAPKLLFHYYDKDFNNEADTPDNFQSRRPNTSFCFLDIRSPGLGDTAMYLCATSGSGPSRAYEQYFGPGTRLTVT.

This clonotype has more than one count but fewer than ten. This chain connects TRBV6-5 to TRBJ1-6; TRBD1 is a possible D gene (5 bases). V was pared by 2 bases and J by 9 bases, with 17 bases between. Germline V gene lookup returns CDR1 MNHEY and CDR2 SVGAGI. The CDR3 loop spans 16 amino acids. This CDR3 reads CASSYTRGSPPSPLHF. The CDR3 bases are TGTGCCAGCAGTTACACTAGGGGAAGCCCTCCTTCACCCCTCCACTTT.

There are many counts of this clonotype. V usage is TRBV7-9 and J usage is TRBJ1-5; D is undetermined. The CDR3 loop spans 15 amino acids. Trimming removed 3 bases at V and 3 bases at J, with 12 bases between. Germline V lookup: CDR1 SEHNR, CDR2 FQNEAQ (reference sequence). CDR3 region: CASSLGHTSNQPQHF. For the CDR3, the DNA is TGTGCCAGCAGCTTGGGTCACACCTCCAATCAGCCCCAGCATTTT. The entire variable domain, with the rest obtained from reference TRBV7-9 and TRBJ1-5, is as follows: DTGVSQNPRHKITKRGQNVTFRCDPISEHNRLYWYRQTLGQGPEFLTYFQNEAQLEKSRLLSDRFSAERPKGSFSTLEIQRTEQGDSAMYLCASSLGHTSNQPQHFGDGTRLSIL.

This clonotype has only a few counts. The rearrangement joins TRBV6-5 to TRBJ1-1; TRBD1 aligns across 8 bases. Germline-derived CDR1 and CDR2 are MNHEY and SVGAGI. V lost 0 bases, J lost 1 base, and 1 base stayed unmatched. The CDR3 sequence is 15 residues long. The DNA for the CDR3 is TGTGCCAGCAGTTACTCCGACAGGGGGAACACTGAAGCTTTCTTT. Its protein product is CASSYSDRGNTEAFF.

This clonotype was counted only a few times. This sequence joins TRBV5-1 and TRBJ2-3; the D is unclear. The CDR3 has 13 residues. The germline V and J ends were trimmed by 2 bases and 6 bases, with 10 bases remaining between them. Germline assignment: CDR1 SGHRS and CDR2 YFSETQ. The CDR3 DNA reads as TGCGCCAGCAGCTTTCACGAGTCGGATACGCAGTATTTT. It specifies CASSFHESDTQYF.

This clonotype occurred a few times. The rearrangement joins TRBV20-1 to TRBJ2-7; tentatively, D is TRBD1 (6 bases). This CDR3 region has 10 residues. The V and J ends lost 2 bases and 8 bases respectively, with 7 bases between them. CDR1 is DFQATT, CDR2 SNEGSKA, per germline (reference sequence). CDR3 protein: CSARTGKQYF. The CDR3 coding sequence is TGCAGTGCTAGAACAGGGAAGCAGTACTTC.